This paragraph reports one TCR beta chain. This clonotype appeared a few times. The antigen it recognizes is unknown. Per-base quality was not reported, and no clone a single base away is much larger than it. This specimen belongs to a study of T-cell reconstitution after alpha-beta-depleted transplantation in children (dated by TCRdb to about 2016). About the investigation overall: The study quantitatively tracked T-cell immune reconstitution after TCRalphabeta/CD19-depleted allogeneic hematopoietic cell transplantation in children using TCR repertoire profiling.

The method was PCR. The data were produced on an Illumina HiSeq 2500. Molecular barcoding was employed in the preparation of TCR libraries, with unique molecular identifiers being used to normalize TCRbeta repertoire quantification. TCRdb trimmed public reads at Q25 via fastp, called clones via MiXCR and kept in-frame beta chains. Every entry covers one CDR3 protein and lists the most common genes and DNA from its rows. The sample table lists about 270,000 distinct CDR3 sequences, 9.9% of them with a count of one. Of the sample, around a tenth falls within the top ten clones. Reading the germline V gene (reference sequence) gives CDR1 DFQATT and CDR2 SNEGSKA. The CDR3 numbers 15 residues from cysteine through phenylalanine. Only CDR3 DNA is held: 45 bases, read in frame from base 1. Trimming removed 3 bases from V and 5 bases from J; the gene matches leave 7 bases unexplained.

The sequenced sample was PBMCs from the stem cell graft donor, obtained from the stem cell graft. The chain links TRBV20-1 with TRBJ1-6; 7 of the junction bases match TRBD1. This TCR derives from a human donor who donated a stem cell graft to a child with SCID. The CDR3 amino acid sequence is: CSASLRTGNNSPLHF. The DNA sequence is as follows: TGCAGTGCTAGTCTTCGGACAGGCAATAATTCACCCCTCCACTTT.